The next 9 T cell receptor beta chains were all read from a single sample in a study of Tregs in tolerant kidney transplant recipients. Mixed chimerism was transient after nonmyeloablative marrow transplants from related graft donors. Clones were sequenced by immunoSEQ multiplex PCR, and TCRdb holds only the in-frame ones, with some missing. The table lists 6,000 or so clones. This specimen consisted of CD4+ T cells from blood (PBMCs), obtained 6 months after the transplant. Receptors were obtained from a human patient who received a combined kidney and bone marrow transplant. The T cells may partly be graft donor cells.

In terms of frequency, this clone is medium-sized. The missing CDR3 end, 3 residues past where the read stops, is filled in from the germline J gene. The chain employs TRBV10-3 and TRBJ2-2, with 13 bases matching TRBD2. Germline loops: CDR1 ENHRY, CDR2 SYGVKD. There are 17 residues in the CDR3. V gave up 5 bases and J gave up 3 bases; unmatched junction bases: 6. The CDR3 reads CAISRTSGGVDTGELFF. The sequenced CDR3 bases are TGTGCCATCAGTCGGACTAGCGGGGGCGTTGACACCGGGGAG.

In the case of this clone: From the germline J gene comes the end of the CDR3, since the read stops 3 residues before it. The chain combines TRBV7-3 with TRBJ2-1; 13 bases map to TRBD2. Germline values: CDR1 SGHTA, CDR2 FQGTGA. The CDR3 totals 15 residues. J lost 6 bases, V lost 4 bases, and 3 bases had no gene match. CDR3 residues: CASSSGTSGTNEQFF. Incomplete CDR3 DNA: TGTGCCAGCAGCTCGGGGACTAGCGGGACCAATGAG.

For this clone: The read comes to an end 3 residues before the CDR3 does, leaving the germline J gene to fill in the end. The genes are TRBV12-3 or TRBV12-4 and TRBJ1-1; 7 positions agree with TRBD1. The CDR3 has 14 residues. Unmatched junction bases numbered 7, after V lost 5 bases and J lost 4 bases. The part of the CDR3 DNA that was read is TGTGCCAGCAGTGTCCAACAGGGGAGCACTGAA. The encoded protein is CASSVQQGSTE. The whole CDR3 reads CASSVQQGSTEAFF.

As for this clone: The read gets to within 3 residues of the CDR3 end, and the germline J gene fills in the rest. The chain links TRBV5-6 to TRBJ2-5; 7 bases are a match to TRBD1. Germline V lookup: CDR1 SGHDT, CDR2 YYEEEE. Losses at the gene ends were 3 bases for V and 2 bases for J; bases not matched to a gene: 7. This CDR3 comprises 15 residues. CDR3 protein: CASSYSGTAQETQYF. The CDR3 bases that were read are TGTGCCAGCAGCTATTCCGGGACAGCTCAAGAGACC. Based on the CDR3 plus reference TRBV5-6 and TRBJ2-5, the full variable domain is DAGVTQSPTHLIKTRGQQVTLRCSPKSGHDTVSWYQQALGQGPQFIFQYYEEEERQRGNFPDRFSGHQFPNYSSELNVNALLLGDSALYLCASSYSGTAQETQYFGPGTRLLVL.

As to this clone: The CDR3 end lies 3 residues beyond the end of the read and is filled in from the germline J gene. This chain links TRBV3-1 (or the pseudogene TRBV3-2) with TRBJ1-1; D not resolved. The CDR3 has 15 residues. Germline-derived CDR1 and CDR2 are LGHDT and YNNKEL (reference sequence). Incomplete CDR3 DNA: TGTGCCAGCAGCGCGGGGAGACGCGCGGTGGTGTCA. Its protein is CASSAGRRAVVS. The complete CDR3 reads CASSAGRRAVVSAFF.

This clone shows up as medium-sized (0.01 to 0.1%) by frequency. The sequenced CDR3 bases are TGCAGTGCTAGGGGAGCTAGCCGAGGAAGCACAGATACG. This gives the protein CSARGASRGSTDT. The CDR3 in full is CSARGASRGSTDTQYF. This chain joins TRBV20-1 and TRBJ2-3; tentative D call: TRBD2 (5 bases). With the read ending 3 residues before the CDR3 end, the germline J gene is used to fill in that end. CDR1 and CDR2 (germline): DFQATT, SNEGSKA (reference sequence). V lost 3 bases, J lost 0 bases, and 16 bases lay in between. The CDR3 is 16 amino acids.

In the case of this clone: Sequencing ends 3 residues short of the CDR3 end; the germline J gene provides the rest. The genes are TRBV20-1 and TRBJ1-5; D not resolved. Germline V gives CDR1 DFQATT, CDR2 SNEGSKA (reference sequence). V dropped 6 bases and J dropped 2 bases, with 11 bases sitting between them. This CDR3 has 13 amino acids. The sequenced part of the CDR3 DNA is TGCAGTGCCAGTCCAGGCGGCAATCAGCCC. Translation gives CSASPGGNQP. The full-length CDR3 reads as CSASPGGNQPQHF.

Details on this clone: With the read ending 3 residues before the CDR3 end, the germline J gene is used to fill in that end. The chain carries TRBV5-1 and TRBJ2-3; 14 bases map to TRBD2. Germline loops: CDR1 SGHRS, CDR2 YFSETQ. V shed 7 bases, J shed 5 bases, and the junction held 9 bases outside the gene matches. This CDR3 region has 16 residues. The DNA read from the CDR3 is TGCGCCAGCTACCCTACGGGACTAGCGGGAGAAGATACG. Protein product: CASYPTGLAGEDT. The complete CDR3 sequence is CASYPTGLAGEDTQYF. Supplemented by reference TRBV5-1 and TRBJ2-3, the full variable domain reads KAGVTQTPRYLIKTRGQQVTLSCSPISGHRSVSWYQQTPGQGLQFLFEYFSETQRNKGNFPGRFSGRQFSNSRSEMNVSTLELGDSALYLCASYPTGLAGEDTQYFGPGTRLTVL.

Comments on this clone: The read halts 3 residues ahead of the CDR3 end, with the missing end drawn from the germline J gene. This rearrangement joins TRBV4-1 to TRBJ1-2; a possible D gene is TRBD1 (5 bases). CDR1 MGHRA and CDR2 YSYEKL come from the germline V gene. With 2 bases removed from V and 3 bases from J, the gap between germline ends came to 13 bases. The CDR3 consists of 15 residues. Incomplete CDR3 DNA: TGCGCCAGCAGCCAACAGGGTGCACCATACTATGGC. The encoded protein is CASSQQGAPYYG. The full CDR3 reads CASSQQGAPYYGYTF.